The 26 T cell receptor beta chains below all came from one sample that was sequenced in a study of radiation and T cells in renal cell carcinoma. Measured with immunoSEQ multiplex PCR; TCRdb has only the in-frame clones, and not every one. In the table there are some 16,000 clones, 55% to 60% of which are singletons. Treatment defined: treatment-naive control, cytoreductive nephrectomy. The material was tumor tissue, obtained from a patient whose treatment was nephrectomy without radiotherapy. Receptor source: a man between 45 and 60 years old with renal cell carcinoma.

The chain carries TRBV7-2 and TRBJ2-7; 8 bases align to TRBD1. Losses at the gene ends were 1 base for V and 6 bases for J; bases not matched to a gene: 5. CDR1 SGHTA and CDR2 FQGNSA come from the germline V gene. The CDR3 loop spans 14 amino acids. CDR3 sequence (DNA): TGTGCCAGCAGCTTAGGGACAGGGCCCTCCGAGCAGTACTTC. Amino acid sequence: CASSLGTGPSEQYF.

The gene calls are TRBV11-2 and TRBJ1-2; no reliable D call. Germline V CDR1 and CDR2: SGHAT, FQNNGV. The CDR3 loop spans 12 amino acids. V was trimmed by 1 base and J by 3 bases, leaving 3 bases between them. The CDR3 spells CASSLADYGYTF. CDR3 in DNA: TGTGCCAGCAGCTTAGCCGACTATGGCTACACCTTC.

This clone has more than one count but fewer than ten. This sequence joins TRBV6-5 and TRBJ1-2; 9 bases are a match to TRBD1. With V trimmed by 6 bases and J by 8 bases, 7 bases remained unmatched. CDR1 and CDR2 (germline): MNHEY, SVGAGI. The CDR3 has 13 amino acids. The chain's CDR3 is CASSRGTGTGYTF. The CDR3 DNA reads as TGTGCCAGCAGCCGCGGGACAGGGACAGGCTACACCTTC.

The chain recombines TRBV28 with TRBJ2-3; 12 nucleotides line up with TRBD2. This CDR3 has 18 residues. Trimming removed 1 base from V and 7 bases from J; junction bases left unmatched: 12. Germline V gene data show CDR1 as MDHEN and CDR2 as SYDVKM. The CDR3 DNA reads TGTGCCAGCAGTTTATATGGGACTAGCGGGCAATTGGGGCATACGCAGTATTTT. Translating gives CASSLYGTSGQLGHTQYF. The complete variable domain, with remaining parts taken from reference TRBV28 and TRBJ2-3, reads DVKVTQSSRYLVKRTGEKVFLECVQDMDHENMFWYRQDPGLGLRLIYFSYDVKMKEKGDIPEGYSVSREKKERFSLILESASTNQTSMYLCASSLYGTSGQLGHTQYFGPGTRLTVL.

The gene calls are TRBV14 and TRBJ2-7, with TRBD1 matching over 11 bases. Looked up from germline, CDR1 is SGHDN and CDR2 is FVKESK. Trimming at V came to 4 bases and at J to 4 bases, leaving 6 bases not matched to a gene. The CDR3 sequence is 15 residues long. In nucleotides, the CDR3 is TGTGCCAGCAGCCGCCCGGGACAGGGGGTTTACGAGCAGTACTTC. Protein: CASSRPGQGVYEQYF. Full variable domain (outside the CDR3, taken from reference TRBV14 and TRBJ2-7): EAGVTQFPSHSVIEKGQTVTLRCDPISGHDNLYWYRRVMGKEIKFLLHFVKESKQDESGMPNNRFLAERTGGTYSTLKVQPAELEDSGVYFCASSRPGQGVYEQYFGPGTRLTVT.

The V and J genes are TRBV7-2 and TRBJ1-1; D might be TRBD1 (5 bases). The CDR3 consists of 16 residues. From germline, CDR1 is SGHTA and CDR2 FQGNSA. V was trimmed by 5 bases and J by 0 bases, leaving 16 bases between them. The CDR3 DNA reads TGTGCCAGCAGCCCGACCGGGGGTCAGGTGAACACTGAAGCTTTCTTT. Translating gives CASSPTGGQVNTEAFF.

This chain joins TRBV19 and TRBJ2-1, with D unresolved. Germline V gene lookup returns CDR1 LNHDA and CDR2 SQIVND (reference sequence). The V and J ends lost 1 base and 10 bases respectively, with 11 bases between them. The CDR3 is made up of 13 amino acids. The CDR3 sequence: CASSIVAGDEQFF. The CDR3 coding sequence is TGTGCCAGTAGTATAGTGGCTGGCGACGAGCAGTTCTTC.

The rearrangement joins TRBV4-1 to TRBJ2-7; D gene unclear. The V end was cut by 0 bases, the J end by 0 bases, with 6 bases between. The length of the CDR3 is 14 residues. Germline V gene data show CDR1 as MGHRA and CDR2 as YSYEKL. The CDR3 sequence is CASSQDRTSYEQYF. The CDR3 DNA follows: TGCGCCAGCAGCCAAGACAGGACCTCCTACGAGCAGTACTTC.

The genes are TRBV11-2 and TRBJ1-5; no reliable D call. The CDR3 runs to 16 residues. Trimming shortened V by 0 bases and J by 3 bases, and 12 bases separated the two germline ends. The germline gives CDR1 SGHAT, CDR2 FQNNGV. In DNA, the CDR3 is TGTGCCAGCAGCTTAGATGGCCGAGATGTCAATCAGCCCCAGCATTTT. It yields the protein CASSLDGRDVNQPQHF.

This chain uses TRBV5-6 with TRBJ1-6; TRBD1 matches at 7 bases. Trimming took 0 bases from V and 0 from J; bases not matched to a gene: 0. CDR3 size: 16 residues. Germline V gives CDR1 SGHDT, CDR2 YYEEEE. The CDR3 bases are TGTGCCAGCAGCTTGGAGGGGGCCTCCTATAATTCACCCCTCCACTTT. Protein sequence: CASSLEGASYNSPLHF.

This clone turned up a few times. The chain links TRBV19 to TRBJ1-2; 7 bases map to TRBD1. This CDR3 contains 14 residues. Trimming cost V 7 bases and J 0 bases; bases outside gene matches: 5. Germline V gives CDR1 LNHDA, CDR2 SQIVND (reference sequence). CDR3 in amino acids: CASTRDSTNYGYTF. CDR3 DNA: TGTGCCAGTACCCGGGACAGCACTAACTATGGCTACACCTTC.

The chain recombines TRBV19 with TRBJ1-6; perhaps TRBD1 as D (5 bases). Germline V gene lookup returns CDR1 LNHDA and CDR2 SQIVND (reference sequence). The CDR3 spans 15 residues. V gave up 8 bases and J gave up 8 bases, with 19 bases separating them. The CDR3 coding sequence is TGTGCCAGTGGGTTAGGGGCCTCGTACGATTCACCCCTCCACTTT. Its translation is CASGLGASYDSPLHF.

The rearrangement joins TRBV5-1 to TRBJ1-2, with 9 bases fitting TRBD1. V was clipped by 3 bases and J by 3 bases; unmatched bases: 6. The CDR3 has 15 amino acids. CDR1 SGHRS and CDR2 YFSETQ come from the germline V gene. The CDR3 DNA reads TGCGCCAGCAGCTCGGAGGACAGGGGTGACTATGGCTACACCTTC. Residues: CASSSEDRGDYGYTF.

This clone is labeled as medium-sized (0.01 to 0.1%). The chain is built from TRBV7-9 and TRBJ1-5; TRBD1 matches at 10 bases. Trimming took 7 bases from V and 5 from J; bases not matched to a gene: 8. Germline CDR1 reads SEHNR; CDR2 reads FQNEAQ (reference sequence). The CDR3 is 15 residues long. In DNA, the CDR3 is TGTGCCAGCACCTCCTCGGGACAGGGGTATCAGCCCCAGCATTTT. This sequence encodes CASTSSGQGYQPQHF.

For the CDR3, the DNA is TGTGCCAGCAGCGAAGGGAGGAGTGGCTACACCTTC. Its translation: CASSEGRSGYTF. The chain carries TRBV9 and TRBJ1-2; no clear D. The length of the CDR3 is 12 residues. Looked up from germline, CDR1 is SGDLS and CDR2 is YYNGEE. The V gene lost 3 bases and the J gene lost 7 bases, with 10 bases spanning the gap.

The chain combines TRBV4-3 with TRBJ1-6; no definite D call. Per germline, CDR1 LGHNA and CDR2 YSLEER. The CDR3 is made up of 14 amino acids. The V end lost 0 bases, the J end lost 7 bases, and 7 bases lay between the germline ends. CDR3 in DNA: TGCGCCAGCAGCCAAGAAACCCTAAATTCACCCCTCCACTTT. This sequence encodes CASSQETLNSPLHF.

The gene calls are TRBV27 and TRBJ2-3; either TRBD1 or TRBD2 may fit D (5 bases each). Deletions cut 4 bases from V and 6 bases from J, with 11 bases between. From germline, CDR1 is MNHEY and CDR2 SMNVEV (reference sequence). This CDR3 spans 13 amino acids. The CDR3 bases are TGTGCCAGCAGTTCCGGGACCCGGGATACGCAGTATTTT. Its protein is CASSSGTRDTQYF.

Judged by abundance, this clone is large (0.1 to 1%). The chain joins TRBV10-3 to TRBJ2-2; TRBD1 or TRBD2 may be the D gene (6 bases each). The CDR3 runs 17 residues. CDR1 and CDR2 (germline): ENHRY, SYGVKD. V was clipped by 3 bases and J by 5 bases, with 19 bases between them. The CDR3 here is CAISDRGKQGGTGELFF. CDR3 sequence (DNA): TGTGCCATCAGTGACCGAGGGAAACAGGGAGGAACCGGGGAGCTGTTTTTT.

This clone has just one count. V gene TRBV2 combines with J gene TRBJ2-7; 9 bases agree with TRBD2. The CDR3 sequence is 18 residues long. Looked up from germline, CDR1 is SNHLY and CDR2 is FYNNEI. With 1 base clipped from V and 6 bases from J, the junction kept 16 bases outside the gene matches. The CDR3 bases are TGTGCCAGCAGTGAAGGGCAATGGGGGGCTAGCGGGATTGTCGAGCAGTACTTC. It encodes CASSEGQWGASGIVEQYF.

The chain employs TRBV13 and TRBJ2-4, with TRBD1 identical over 7 bases. CDR3 length equals 16 residues. Trimming at V came to 2 bases and at J to 0 bases, leaving 4 bases not matched to a gene. Per the germline V gene, CDR1 is PRHDT and CDR2 is FYEKMQ (reference sequence). This CDR3 is CASSLRQGVAKNIQYF. CDR3 DNA sequence: TGTGCCAGCAGCTTAAGACAGGGAGTAGCCAAAAACATTCAGTACTTC.

This chain uses TRBV4-1 with TRBJ2-3; 7 bases are shared with TRBD2. There are 16 residues in the CDR3. Germline V CDR1 and CDR2: MGHRA, YSYEKL. With 3 bases clipped from V and 0 bases from J, the junction kept 6 bases outside the gene matches. The CDR3 protein is CASSQEAGASTDTQYF. CDR3 nucleotides: TGCGCCAGCAGCCAGGAGGCGGGAGCTAGCACAGATACGCAGTATTTT.

The J gene is TRBJ2-3, the V gene TRBV5-1; 11 bases fit TRBD2. This CDR3 region has 17 residues. V lost 2 bases, J lost 4 bases, and 9 bases stayed unmatched. Germline V gene data show CDR1 as SGHRS and CDR2 as YFSETQ. The CDR3, as DNA: TGCGCCAGCAGCTTTTCCTCCCGGACTAGCGGGCCAGATACGCAGTATTTT. This sequence encodes CASSFSSRTSGPDTQYF.

This clone was detected a few times. This chain connects TRBV9 to TRBJ1-1; D gene uncertain. The CDR3 covers 15 residues. The germline CDR1 and CDR2 sequences are SGDLS and YYNGEE. Trimming removed 0 bases from V and 3 bases from J, with 12 bases in between. CDR3 sequence (DNA): TGTGCCAGCAGCGTAGGGACTCTTGGTGACACTGAAGCTTTCTTT. Translated: CASSVGTLGDTEAFF. Supplemented by reference TRBV9 and TRBJ1-1, the full variable domain reads DSGVTQTPKHLITATGQRVTLRCSPRSGDLSVYWYQQSLDQGLQFLIQYYNGEERAKGNILERFSAQQFPDLHSELNLSSLELGDSALYFCASSVGTLGDTEAFFGQGTRLTVV.

The chain combines TRBV4-2 with TRBJ2-3; 14 bases fit TRBD2. Unmatched junction bases numbered 5, after V lost 0 bases and J lost 6 bases. Germline V CDR1 and CDR2: LGHNA, YNFKEQ. The CDR3 extends over 17 amino acids. The CDR3 loop reads CASSQDWGTSGSDTQYF. CDR3 bases: TGTGCCAGCAGCCAAGATTGGGGGACTAGCGGGAGCGATACGCAGTATTTT.

The sample holds a few counts of this clone. This chain uses TRBV9 with TRBJ1-6; D is uncertain. V dropped 2 bases and J dropped 8 bases, with 8 bases sitting between them. This CDR3 region has 13 residues. Germline V gene sequence: CDR1 SGDLS, CDR2 YYNGEE. CDR3 region: CASSVTYDSPLHF. The CDR3 region has the DNA TGTGCCAGCAGCGTCACATACGATTCACCCCTCCACTTT.

This rearrangement joins TRBV9 to TRBJ2-7; no clear D gene. V shed 0 bases and J shed 6 bases, with 7 bases lying between them. This CDR3 contains 12 residues. The V gene's germline CDR1 is SGDLS and CDR2 YYNGEE. The CDR3 DNA sequence: TGTGCCAGCAGCGTAGGGGGTGGCGAGCAGTACTTC. Protein: CASSVGGGEQYF.